This T cell receptor (beta chain) came from a study of early T cells in non-severe SARS-CoV-2 infection. Study-level information: Sequencing targeted bulk RNA from unsorted whole blood, leaving chains unpaired. Broader study findings: Matches to VDJdb favored anti-spike CD8 responses and missed private and CD4 specificities.

This clonotype has at least ten counts. Its antigen is not known. Unique molecular identifiers (one per individual cDNA molecule) were attached. Via MiXCR, TCRdb re-called the 5' RACE reads, giving one row per CDR3 protein. The sample yields about 49,000 distinct CDR3 sequences, about 4% seen once. Per germline, CDR1 LGHDT and CDR2 YNNKEL (reference sequence). The CDR3 covers 14 residues. Trimming pared 0 bases from V and 0 bases from J, leaving 4 bases between. What was sequenced was whole blood. The receptor was isolated from an adult who was a healthcare worker with PCR-confirmed SARS-CoV-2 infection or an uninfected control (not recorded which). The chain recombines TRBV3-1 with TRBJ2-3; D gene ambiguous. The DNA for the CDR3 is TGTGCCAGCAGCCAAGATACGAGCACAGATACGCAGTATTTT. Encoded protein: CASSQDTSTDTQYF.